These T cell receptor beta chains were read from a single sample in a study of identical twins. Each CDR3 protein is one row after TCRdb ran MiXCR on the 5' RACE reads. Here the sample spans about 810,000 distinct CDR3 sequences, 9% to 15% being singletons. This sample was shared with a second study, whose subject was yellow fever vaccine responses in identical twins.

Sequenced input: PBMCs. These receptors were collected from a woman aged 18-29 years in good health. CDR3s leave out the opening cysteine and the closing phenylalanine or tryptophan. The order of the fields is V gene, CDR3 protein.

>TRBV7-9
ASSNPTAASYNEQF
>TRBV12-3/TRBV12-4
ASSKQRNSGNTIY
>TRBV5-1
ASSPPGRGSETQY
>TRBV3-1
ASTPGVTQY
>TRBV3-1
ASSQEGLTLSNEQF
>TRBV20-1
SARDSRMNTEAF
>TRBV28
ASRTGGTGELL
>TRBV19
ASSTSRDSGANVLT
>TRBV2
ASSLSSGDETGELF
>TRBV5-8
ASSWTTSGGEETQY
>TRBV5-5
ASSSRLINTEAF
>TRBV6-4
ASSEGDNYGYT
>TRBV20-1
SAFTRDPLLTDTQY
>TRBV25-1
ASSEWLGSQETQY
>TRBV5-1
ASSLEGLAGSYNEQF
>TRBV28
ASSWVADLLYNEQF
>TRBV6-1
ASRMDSTQETQY
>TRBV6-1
ASSKIDLSYNEQF
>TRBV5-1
ASSPPEDLSTDTQY
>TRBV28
ASSLRFRDNEQF
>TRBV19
ASSKAGGLSTDTQY
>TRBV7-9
ASSPRPRDRLSDEQF
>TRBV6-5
ASRRGWTEAF
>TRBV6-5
ASSSTGGSIDTQY
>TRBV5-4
ASKHSGANTEAF
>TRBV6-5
ASSYVGQEGNIQY
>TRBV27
ASSFLDRRYNEQF
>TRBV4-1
ASSSSGSEGDTQY
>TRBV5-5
ATTTLGAGTEAF
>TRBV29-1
SVEMRVAGGDEQF
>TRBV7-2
ASSHRGRGPANEKLF
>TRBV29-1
SVGEPVETQY
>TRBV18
ASSPTANSGNTIY
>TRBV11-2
ASSSVRGRNTEAF
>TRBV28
ASSFYLGATYSGANVLT
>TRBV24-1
ATSEPSGERETQY
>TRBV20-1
SAASYTNSYNSPLH
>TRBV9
ASSVVQGSTEAF
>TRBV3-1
ASSQDGTGTSEQF
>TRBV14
ASSQDFRSYEQY
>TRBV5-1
ASSPEGTGGEQY
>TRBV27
ASSLGGRAREQF
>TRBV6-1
ASNAGDTGELF
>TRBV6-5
ASSYTGVGTEAF
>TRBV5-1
ASSPDPGTAYGYT
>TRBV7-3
ASREGVMNTEAF
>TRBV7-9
ASSLWGAGNNEQF